What follows are 12 T cell receptor beta chains derived from one specimen sequenced in a study of radiotherapy plus CTLA-4 blockade in lung cancer (dated 2018 in TCRdb). The method behind the library was the immunoSEQ multiplex PCR assay. TCRdb stores this immuneACCESS table with in-frame sequences only. Part of the clones is absent; in the studies checked, under half of the shortfall reflects unresolved V genes, and no reason is known for the rest. Here the sample has more than 25,000 clones; over 60% occur a single time. The top ten clonotypes cover 16% of the sample. The source material was peripheral blood, sampled from a patient treated with radiotherapy plus ipilimumab. Receptors were obtained from a human donor with non-small cell lung cancer that progressed on radiotherapy plus ipilimumab.

The chain is built from TRBV29-1 and TRBJ2-7; the D gene could be TRBD1 or TRBD2 (7 bases each). The CDR3 covers 13 residues. The germline V gene encodes CDR1 SQVTM and CDR2 ANQGSEA. V lost 2 bases to trimming and J lost 7 bases, with 15 bases between them. The CDR3 DNA sequence: TGCAGCGTTGAAAGGGGAGGGGGCGGTGAGCAGTACTTC. Residues: CSVERGGGGEQYF.

CDR3: CASNLHRDRDNEQFF. Here the CDR3 DNA reads TGTGCCAGCAACCTCCACCGGGACAGGGATAATGAGCAGTTCTTC. The chain combines TRBV7-8 with TRBJ2-1; 9 bases line up with TRBD1. This CDR3 region has 15 residues. From germline, CDR1 is SGHVS and CDR2 FQNEAQ. Trimming cost V 7 bases and J 7 bases; bases outside gene matches: 11.

The chain carries TRBV6-1 and TRBJ1-1, with a tentative D call TRBD1 (5 bases). The CDR3 is 15 amino acids. V lost 7 bases, J lost 1 base, and 16 bases lay in between. CDR1 MNHNS and CDR2 SASEGT come from the germline V gene. DNA for the CDR3: TGTGCCAGCACCCGGACATCTAGGCCGAACACTGAAGCTTTCTTT. Its protein product is CASTRTSRPNTEAFF.

The chain combines TRBV6-6 with TRBJ2-5, with 8 nucleotides matching TRBD1. The length of the CDR3 is 16 residues. V trimming: 2 bases; J trimming: 5 bases; junction bases outside the gene matches: 10. CDR1 is MNHNY, CDR2 SVGAGI, per germline (reference sequence). The CDR3 coding sequence is TGTGCCAGCAGTTACCCCAGTACGGACAGGGCGGAGACCCAGTACTTC. This translates into CASSYPSTDRAETQYF.

This chain connects TRBV19 to TRBJ1-1; TRBD1 matches 7 bases. With 3 bases clipped from V and 12 bases from J, the junction kept 10 bases outside the gene matches. The CDR3 runs 13 residues. CDR1 is LNHDA, CDR2 SQIVND, per germline (reference sequence). CDR3 in amino acids: CASSIGTVPRTFF. CDR3 bases: TGTGCCAGTAGTATCGGGACAGTCCCCAGAACTTTCTTT.

Notes on this clone: This specimen includes other DNA sequences encoding the same CDR3. The rearrangement uses TRBV6-6 and TRBJ1-5, with D possibly being TRBD1 (6 bases). This CDR3 region has 14 residues. V gave up 2 bases and J gave up 6 bases, with 11 bases separating them. Germline CDR1 MNHNY, CDR2 SVGAGI (reference sequence). The CDR3 DNA reads as TGTGCCAGCAGTTACGTGGGGGCGGGTCAGCCCCAGCATTTT. This encodes CASSYVGAGQPQHF.

The chain is built from TRBV14 and TRBJ2-5; 11 nucleotides agree with TRBD1. The V gene end was trimmed by 4 bases and the J gene end by 4 bases; junction bases not matched to a gene: 8. Germline V gene lookup returns CDR1 SGHDN and CDR2 FVKESK. The CDR3 covers 16 residues. Written as DNA, the CDR3 is TGTGCCAGCAGCCGCTCTATCGGGACAGGGGGAGAGACCCAGTACTTC. Translating gives CASSRSIGTGGETQYF.

V usage is TRBV6-1 and J usage is TRBJ1-5; TRBD1 aligns across 7 bases. The germline V gene encodes CDR1 MNHNS and CDR2 SASEGT. The J segment lost 0 bases and the V segment lost 4 bases, leaving 9 bases of the junction unmatched. This CDR3 has 17 residues. The CDR3 region is CASSGRQGGNSNQPQHF. As DNA, the CDR3 is TGTGCCAGCAGTGGACGACAGGGTGGGAATAGCAATCAGCCCCAGCATTTT.

The CDR3 is CASSSPGTPNYGYTF. CDR3 nucleotide sequence: TGTGCCAGCAGCTCCCCCGGTACACCCAACTATGGCTACACCTTC. The gene calls are TRBV7-9 and TRBJ1-2; no clear D gene. The CDR3 loop spans 15 amino acids. Germline CDR1 reads SEHNR; CDR2 reads FQNEAQ (reference sequence). V lost 4 bases and J 2 bases, leaving 14 bases between the germline ends.

In DNA form, the CDR3 reads TGCGCCAGCAGCCAAGATTATATGGCTTTTGAAGCTTTCTTT. Translated, it gives CASSQDYMAFEAFF. This chain joins TRBV4-3 and TRBJ1-1, with D unresolved. The CDR3 runs 14 residues. V was cut by 0 bases and J by 7 bases, with 12 bases left in between. Per the germline V gene, CDR1 is LGHNA and CDR2 is YSLEER.

This chain links TRBV19 with TRBJ1-5; no definite D call. The CDR3 loop spans 14 amino acids. From germline, CDR1 is LNHDA and CDR2 SQIVND (reference sequence). V was shortened by 0 bases and J by 3 bases, with 6 bases between the two germline ends. CDR3 DNA sequence: TGTGCCAGTAGTATAGACGGGTACAATCAGCCCCAGCATTTT. Its translation is CASSIDGYNQPQHF.

This clone was seen more than once but under ten times. The chain combines TRBV6-1 with TRBJ1-5; TRBD1 might be the D (5 bases). CDR3 length: 15 residues. Trimming took off 3 bases at V and 4 bases at J, with 13 bases between the two ends. In germline, CDR1 is MNHNS, CDR2 SASEGT. This CDR3 is CASSDLRAGNQPQHF. The CDR3 bases are TGTGCCAGCAGTGATCTAAGGGCAGGGAATCAGCCCCAGCATTTT.